These 21 T cell receptor beta chains were sequenced from one sample in a study of CD8 T cells in ankylosing spondylitis. From the 5' RACE reads, TCRdb called clonotypes with MiXCR, one entry per CDR3 protein. The sample carries around 300,000 distinct CDR3 sequences, more than 9% recorded once. The source material was blood, either unsorted or a sorted T cell fraction (not recorded which). Source of these receptors: a female donor with ankylosing spondylitis or in good health (not recorded which).

The sample holds a few counts of this clonotype. The chain combines TRBV20-1 with TRBJ2-2; D gene ambiguous. The germline gives CDR1 DFQATT, CDR2 SNEGSKA (reference sequence). This CDR3 has 14 amino acids. V was cut by 1 base and J by 6 bases, with 12 bases left in between. The DNA for the CDR3 is TGCAGTGCTAGAGGGGCCAGAACTTCCGGGGAGCTGTTTTTT. Residues: CSARGARTSGELFF.

At least ten counts were recorded for this clonotype. The gene calls are TRBV5-1 and TRBJ2-1; 7 nucleotides agree with TRBD2. Per germline, CDR1 SGHRS and CDR2 YFSETQ. The CDR3 is 16 amino acids. After removal of 4 bases from V and 5 bases from J, the junction contained 12 bases not matched to a gene. The CDR3 nucleotides are TGCGCCAGCAGCCCTCGTCCGAGACTAGCCAACAATGAGCAGTTCTTC. The encoded protein is CASSPRPRLANNEQFF.

This clonotype appeared a few times. V usage is TRBV5-1 and J usage is TRBJ2-5; D may be TRBD2 (6 bases). The CDR3 has 15 amino acids. Germline CDR1 reads SGHRS; CDR2 reads YFSETQ. V gave up 0 bases and J gave up 5 bases, with 14 bases separating them. CDR3 DNA sequence: TGCGCCAGCAGCTTGGCCTCAACTGGGGGGGAGACCCAGTACTTC. As protein: CASSLASTGGETQYF.

As for this clonotype: A much larger clone sits a single nucleotide away, making a read error possible. The rearrangement links TRBV20-1 to TRBJ2-1; TRBD2 matches 8 bases. Unmatched junction bases numbered 12, after V lost 6 bases and J lost 8 bases. CDR1 is DFQATT and CDR2 is SNEGSKA in the germline V gene (reference sequence). The length of the CDR3 is 14 residues. This chain's CDR3 is CSAPQKRERDEQFF. CDR3 coding DNA: TGCAGTGCCCCGCAGAAGCGGGAGAGGGATGAGCAGTTCTTC.

This clonotype was found many times. The V gene is TRBV28, the J gene TRBJ2-7; the D gene could be TRBD1 or TRBD2 (5 bases each). The germline V gene has CDR1 MDHEN and CDR2 SYDVKM. CDR3 size: 14 residues. The V and J ends lost 6 bases and 1 base respectively, with 13 bases between them. The CDR3 reads CASRWTEGSYEQYF. CDR3 DNA sequence: TGTGCCAGCAGGTGGACCGAGGGGTCCTACGAGCAGTACTTC.

CDR3 coding DNA: TGTGCCAGCATCTCGGACGGGAACTATAATTCACCCCTCCACTTT. It translates to CASISDGNYNSPLHF. This sequence joins TRBV28 and TRBJ1-6; D gene uncertain. The CDR3 runs 15 residues. Trimming removed 7 bases from V and 3 bases from J, with 13 bases in between. CDR1 MDHEN and CDR2 SYDVKM come from the germline V gene.

In its sample, this clonotype was seen many times. The CDR3 here is CASSQRGGLEAFF. The CDR3 DNA reads as TGTGCCAGCAGCCAGAGGGGGGGGTTAGAAGCTTTCTTT. The J gene is TRBJ1-1, the V gene TRBV4-2, with D perhaps TRBD1 (6 bases). The V gene's germline CDR1 is LGHNA and CDR2 YNFKEQ. Trimming removed 3 bases at V and 8 bases at J, with 13 bases between. The CDR3 contains 13 residues.

Turning to this clonotype: It may be a read error: a sequence one base away is much more abundant. V usage is TRBV20-1 and J usage is TRBJ1-2, with D possibly matching TRBD1 (5 bases). The CDR3 is 12 residues long. Germline V CDR1 and CDR2: DFQATT, SNEGSKA (reference sequence). The CDR3 spells CSARGGSEGYPF. CDR3 in DNA: TGCAGTGCCCGGGGCGGCTCGGAGGGCTACCCCTTC.

In this sample, this clonotype turned up a few times. CDR3 DNA sequence: TGTGCCAGCAGCTTGTCTGCGACAGTACTCTACGAGCAGTACTTC. This encodes CASSLSATVLYEQYF. The chain links TRBV5-5 to TRBJ2-7; D is perhaps TRBD1 (5 bases). The length of the CDR3 is 15 residues. V was cut by 1 base and J by 3 bases, with 14 bases left in between. Germline assignment: CDR1 SGHKS and CDR2 YYEKEE (reference sequence).

This clonotype was seen many times. V usage is TRBV12-3 or TRBV12-4 and J usage is TRBJ1-2; D is unresolved. V was clipped by 3 bases and J by 7 bases, with 18 bases between them. This CDR3 is built from 15 residues. CDR3 nucleotide sequence: TGTGCCAGCAGTTTTCTGGCAGGCGCCTGGAGTGGCTACACCTTC. This encodes CASSFLAGAWSGYTF.

This clonotype was seen repeatedly, ten times or more. The J gene is TRBJ2-3, the V gene TRBV7-8; 12 bases are shared with TRBD2. The CDR3 covers 17 residues. CDR1 SGHVS and CDR2 FQNEAQ come from the germline V gene. The ends lost 4 bases at V and 2 bases at J; junction bases unmatched: 7. The CDR3 bases are TGTGCCAGCAGCTCAAGACTAGCGGGGGCCCTCACAGATACGCAGTATTTT. Amino acids: CASSSRLAGALTDTQYF.

J is TRBJ2-5 and V is TRBV29-1; maybe TRBD1 (7 bases). V was cut by 4 bases and J by 4 bases, with 28 bases left in between. This CDR3 is 18 amino acids long. Per the germline V gene, CDR1 is SQVTM and CDR2 is ANQGSEA. The CDR3 DNA reads TGCAGCGTTGTTTCATTCGGGCCACAGGGGAGGATGGTAGAGACCCAGTACTTC. Its translation: CSVVSFGPQGRMVETQYF.

This clonotype has ten or more counts. The chain recombines TRBV10-3 with TRBJ2-2; possible D gene TRBD2, 7 bases. Trimming stripped 4 bases from V and 1 base from J, with 13 bases between. The CDR3 is made up of 16 amino acids. Per the germline V gene, CDR1 is ENHRY and CDR2 is SYGVKD. CDR3 loop: CAISGGGQKNTGELFF. In DNA, the CDR3 is TGTGCCATCAGTGGGGGGGGGCAGAAGAACACCGGGGAGCTGTTTTTT.

The rearrangement links TRBV30 to TRBJ2-1; D gene uncertain. The CDR3 sequence is 15 residues long. Trimming shortened V by 0 bases and J by 8 bases, and 17 bases separated the two germline ends. In germline, CDR1 is GTSNPN, CDR2 SVGIG (reference sequence). CDR3 nucleotide sequence: TGTGCCTGGAGTGTACTACAGCCCCTTCGGGATGAGCAGTTCTTC. It yields the protein CAWSVLQPLRDEQFF.

There are a few counts of this clonotype. The chain recombines TRBV5-1 with TRBJ2-2; TRBD2 matches 7 bases. CDR1 and CDR2 (germline): SGHRS, YFSETQ. This CDR3 comprises 18 residues. Trimming cost V 4 bases and J 8 bases; bases outside gene matches: 20. CDR3 sequence (DNA): TGCGCCAGCAGCCTACGTTCATCGTCGGCTAGCGGATCAGGGGAGCTGTTTTTT. Translated, it gives CASSLRSSSASGSGELFF.

The CDR3 sequence: CASSFRTGRYEQYF. The CDR3 DNA is TGTGCCAGCAGTTTCCGGACAGGCCGCTACGAGCAGTACTTC. The V call is TRBV27, the J call TRBJ2-7, with 7 nucleotides matching TRBD1. The CDR3 runs 14 residues. J was trimmed by 3 bases and V by 3 bases; bases with no gene match: 5. Germline lookup yields CDR1 MNHEY and CDR2 SMNVEV (reference sequence).

This clonotype was observed at least ten times. The chain has TRBV20-1 and TRBJ2-2; tentative D call: TRBD2 (6 bases). Germline CDR1 reads DFQATT; CDR2 reads SNEGSKA (reference sequence). The V and J ends lost 5 bases and 2 bases respectively, with 12 bases between them. The CDR3 length is 14 residues. The CDR3 nucleotides are TGCAGTGCTGCGGGGCTTCTTAACACCGGGGAGCTGTTTTTT. It is translated as CSAAGLLNTGELFF.

Worth noting for this clonotype: Given a much more abundant clone one base away, this may be a read error. The chain carries TRBV20-1 and TRBJ2-2, with 9 bases lining up with TRBD1. The CDR3 has 13 residues. Germline V gene data show CDR1 as DFQATT and CDR2 as SNEGSKA (reference sequence). The CDR3 DNA reads as TGCAGTGCTTGGGACAGGGCGGTCGGGGAGCTGTCTTTT. Its translation is CSAWDRAVGELSF.

This clonotype was observed a handful of times. This chain links TRBV20-1 with TRBJ2-1; 9 positions match TRBD2. The germline V gene encodes CDR1 DFQATT and CDR2 SNEGSKA (reference sequence). J was trimmed by 13 bases and V by 6 bases; bases with no gene match: 7. This CDR3 has 11 residues. The CDR3 sequence is CSAKREAGQFF. DNA for the CDR3: TGCAGTGCCAAGCGGGAGGCCGGTCAGTTCTTC.

This clonotype came up many times. The chain joins TRBV20-1 to TRBJ1-2; no reliable D call. Germline V gives CDR1 DFQATT, CDR2 SNEGSKA (reference sequence). Deletions cut 3 bases from V and 0 bases from J, with 8 bases between. CDR3 length: 13 amino acids. The CDR3 is CSARVTTNYGYTF. In DNA, the CDR3 is TGCAGTGCTAGGGTGACGACTAACTATGGCTACACCTTC.

This clonotype has only a few counts. V is TRBV24-1 and J is TRBJ1-5; TRBD1 might be the D (5 bases). This CDR3 region has 14 residues. In germline, CDR1 is KGHDR, CDR2 SFDVKD. Between the trimmed V and J ends, which lost 12 bases and 3 bases, there was a span of 17 bases. The CDR3 reads CASPDKPINQPQHF. CDR3 coding DNA: TGTGCCTCCCCGGACAAACCGATCAATCAGCCCCAGCATTTT.